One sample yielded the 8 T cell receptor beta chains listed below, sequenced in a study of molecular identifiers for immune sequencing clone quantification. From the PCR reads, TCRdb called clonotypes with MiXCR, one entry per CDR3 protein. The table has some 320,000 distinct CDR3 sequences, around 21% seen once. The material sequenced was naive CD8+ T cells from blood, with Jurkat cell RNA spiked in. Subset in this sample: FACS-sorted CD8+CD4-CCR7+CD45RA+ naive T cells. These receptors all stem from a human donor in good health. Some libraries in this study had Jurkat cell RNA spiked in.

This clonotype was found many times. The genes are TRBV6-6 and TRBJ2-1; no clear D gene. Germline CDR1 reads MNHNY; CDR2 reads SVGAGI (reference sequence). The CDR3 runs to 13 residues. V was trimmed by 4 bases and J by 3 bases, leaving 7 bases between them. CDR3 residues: CASSSGRYNEQFF. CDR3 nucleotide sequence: TGTGCCAGCAGTTCTGGACGCTACAATGAGCAGTTCTTC.

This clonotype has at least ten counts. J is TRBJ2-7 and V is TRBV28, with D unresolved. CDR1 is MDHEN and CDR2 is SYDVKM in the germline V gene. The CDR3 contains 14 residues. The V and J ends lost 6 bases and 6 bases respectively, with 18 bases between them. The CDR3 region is CASSPRTPLPEQYF. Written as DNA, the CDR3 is TGTGCCAGCAGCCCAAGGACCCCCCTTCCCGAGCAGTACTTC. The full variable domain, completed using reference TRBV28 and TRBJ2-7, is DVKVTQSSRYLVKRTGEKVFLECVQDMDHENMFWYRQDPGLGLRLIYFSYDVKMKEKGDIPEGYSVSREKKERFSLILESASTNQTSMYLCASSPRTPLPEQYFGPGTRLTVT.

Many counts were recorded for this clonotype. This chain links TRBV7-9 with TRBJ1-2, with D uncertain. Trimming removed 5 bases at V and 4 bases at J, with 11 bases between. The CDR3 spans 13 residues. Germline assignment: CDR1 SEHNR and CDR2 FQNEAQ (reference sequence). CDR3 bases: TGTGCCAGCAGCCGCGACGAAATCTATGGCTACACCTTC. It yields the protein CASSRDEIYGYTF.

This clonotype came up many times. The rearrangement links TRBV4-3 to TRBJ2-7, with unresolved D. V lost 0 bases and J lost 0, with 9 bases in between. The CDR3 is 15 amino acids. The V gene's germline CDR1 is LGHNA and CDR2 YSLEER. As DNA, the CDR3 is TGCGCCAGCAGCCAAGAACTGGGAATCTCCTACGAGCAGTACTTC. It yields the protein CASSQELGISYEQYF.

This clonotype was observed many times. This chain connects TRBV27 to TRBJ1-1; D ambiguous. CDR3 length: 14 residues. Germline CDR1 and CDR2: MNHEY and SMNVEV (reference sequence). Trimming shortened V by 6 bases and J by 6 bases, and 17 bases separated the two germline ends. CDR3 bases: TGTGCCAGCAGCCCGTGGGTGACGGGCGCTGAAGCTTTCTTT. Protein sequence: CASSPWVTGAEAFF.

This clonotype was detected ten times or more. CDR3 region: CASSSQGAKNIQYF. CDR3 bases: TGTGCCAGCAGTTCTCAGGGAGCCAAAAACATTCAGTACTTC. V usage is TRBV12-3 or TRBV12-4 and J usage is TRBJ2-4, with D tentatively TRBD1 (5 bases). The CDR3 totals 14 residues. The V end lost 4 bases, the J end lost 0 bases, and 7 bases lay between the germline ends.

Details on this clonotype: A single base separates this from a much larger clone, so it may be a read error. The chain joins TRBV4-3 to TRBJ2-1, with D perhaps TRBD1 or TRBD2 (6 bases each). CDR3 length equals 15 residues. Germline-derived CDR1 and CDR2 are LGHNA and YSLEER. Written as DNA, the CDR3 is TGCGCCAGCAGCCAAGATGCACTAGCAGGGGATGAGCTGTTCTTC. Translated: CASSQDALAGDELFF.

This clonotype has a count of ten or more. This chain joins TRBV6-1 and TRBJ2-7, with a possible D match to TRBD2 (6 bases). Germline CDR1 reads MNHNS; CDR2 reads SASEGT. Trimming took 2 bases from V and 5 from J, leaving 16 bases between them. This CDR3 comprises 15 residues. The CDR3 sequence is CASSEWWAGRNEQYF. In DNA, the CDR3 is TGTGCCAGCAGTGAATGGTGGGCAGGGAGGAACGAGCAGTACTTC.